This T cell receptor (beta chain) is drawn from a study of response to subunit inactivated influenza vaccine. MiXCR, applied by TCRdb to the RT-PCR reads, yields one record per CDR3 protein. This sample yields about 500,000 distinct CDR3 sequences, of which 15% to 20% are seen a single time; roughly 3.1% belongs to the top ten. Notes on the study in general: Each seasonal influenza vaccination recruits few new T cells, the authors suggested.

Worth noting for this clonotype: Its antigen is undetermined.

This CDR3 is built from 14 residues. Germline lookup yields CDR1 SEHNR and CDR2 FQNEAQ (reference sequence). The ends were cut back, 1 base at V and 9 bases at J, with 13 bases in the middle. The genes are TRBV7-9 and TRBJ2-1; D possibly matches TRBD1 or TRBD2 (5 bases each). The receptor comes from a man between 50 and 75 years old who received an inactivated influenza vaccine. Sequencing was performed on CD4+ T cells sorted from PBMCs, taken less than 30 months after vaccination. The CDR3 nucleotides are TGTGCCAGCAGCTTAGATGGGACCTCGGGTGAGCAGTTCTTC. Residues: CASSLDGTSGEQFF.